The TCR beta chain under discussion was sequenced for a study of radiotherapy plus CTLA-4 blockade in lung cancer. Turning to the study itself: Objective response was observed in more than 15% of patients, and disease control in 30% to 35%. Study-level results: Tumor-derived TCR clones expanded in blood after radiotherapy plus ipilimumab.

Assay used: immunoSEQ multiplex PCR; TCRdb lists only in-frame clones, some missing. The table lists roughly 59,000 clones, 72% of them singletons. The CDR3 loop spans 15 amino acids. V trimming: 4 bases; J trimming: 5 bases; junction bases outside the gene matches: 5. CDR1 is SGHRS, CDR2 YFSETQ, per germline. With regard to this clone: The antigen is unknown.

The specimen comprised peripheral blood, sampled from a patient treated with radiotherapy plus ipilimumab. The V gene is TRBV5-1, the J gene TRBJ2-1; TRBD2 matches 11 bases. The source is a human donor with non-small cell lung cancer whose response to radiotherapy plus ipilimumab could not be evaluated. The CDR3: CASSAGTSGNNEQFF. The CDR3, as DNA: TGCGCCAGCAGCGCCGGGACTAGCGGAAACAATGAGCAGTTCTTC. Full variable domain (missing parts from reference TRBV5-1 and TRBJ2-1): KAGVTQTPRYLIKTRGQQVTLSCSPISGHRSVSWYQQTPGQGLQFLFEYFSETQRNKGNFPGRFSGRQFSNSRSEMNVSTLELGDSALYLCASSAGTSGNNEQFFGPGTRLTVL.